These 27 T cell receptor beta chains share one sample of origin, sequenced in a study of blood T cell repertoires in COVID-19. Only in-frame clones appear in the TCRdb table, and some are missing; sequencing was by immunoSEQ multiplex PCR. The sample has 35,000 to 55,000 clones, 88% seen once. Specimen: peripheral blood. These receptors originate from a human donor in a cohort sampled during active COVID-19.

CDR3 coding DNA: TGTGCCAGCAGTTTATTTTTGAGCGGGAGGCCAGATACGCAGTATTTT. Its protein product is CASSLFLSGRPDTQYF. The V and J genes are TRBV27 and TRBJ2-3; 9 bases map to TRBD2. This CDR3 has 16 amino acids. The J segment lost 4 bases and the V segment lost 1 base, leaving 6 bases of the junction unmatched. Per germline, CDR1 MNHEY and CDR2 SMNVEV (reference sequence).

V gene TRBV11-3 combines with J gene TRBJ1-3; 9 nucleotides agree with TRBD1. J lost 0 bases, V lost 6 bases, and 6 bases had no gene match. The CDR3 covers 16 residues. Germline V lookup: CDR1 SGHNT, CDR2 YENEEA. The DNA of the CDR3 is TGTGCCAGCAGACCGGACAGGGGATCCTCTGGAAACACCATATATTTT. It encodes CASRPDRGSSGNTIYF. The entire variable domain, with the rest obtained from reference TRBV11-3 and TRBJ1-3, is as follows: EAGVVQSPRYKIIEKKQPVAFWCNPISGHNTLYWYLQNLGQGPELLIRYENEEAVDDSQLPKDRFSAERLKGVDSTLKIQPAELGDSAVYLCASRPDRGSSGNTIYFGEGSWLTVV.

This rearrangement joins TRBV9 to TRBJ2-2; 10 bases are a match to TRBD1. V shed 6 bases, J shed 4 bases, and the junction held 9 bases outside the gene matches. CDR1 is SGDLS, CDR2 YYNGEE, per germline. The CDR3 loop spans 16 amino acids. The CDR3 sequence is CASTERQGAPTGELFF. As DNA, the CDR3 is TGTGCCAGCACCGAAAGACAGGGGGCCCCCACCGGGGAGCTGTTTTTT. Filled out from reference TRBV9 and TRBJ2-2, the complete variable domain reads DSGVTQTPKHLITATGQRVTLRCSPRSGDLSVYWYQQSLDQGLQFLIQYYNGEERAKGNILERFSAQQFPDLHSELNLSSLELGDSALYFCASTERQGAPTGELFFGEGSRLTVL.

This clone was picked up a small number of times. The chain carries TRBV15 and TRBJ1-1, with 8 bases matching TRBD1. This CDR3 is 15 amino acids long. Unmatched junction bases numbered 10, after V lost 0 bases and J lost 10 bases. Per germline, CDR1 LNHNV and CDR2 YYDKDF (reference sequence). The CDR3, as DNA: TGTGCCACCAGCAGAGATAGGACAGGGTCGATTGGAGCTTTCTTT. It specifies CATSRDRTGSIGAFF.

V and J are TRBV19 and TRBJ1-5; D is undetermined. The CDR3 is 13 amino acids. Germline V gene sequence: CDR1 LNHDA, CDR2 SQIVND (reference sequence). V lost 2 bases, J lost 5 bases, and 7 bases lay in between. The CDR3 reads CASSILRDQPQHF. The CDR3 DNA is TGTGCCAGTAGTATACTTCGAGATCAGCCCCAGCATTTT.

This sequence joins TRBV9 and TRBJ2-3; 11 bases are a match to TRBD2. Trimming removed 2 bases from V and 1 base from J; junction bases left unmatched: 3. Germline assignment: CDR1 SGDLS and CDR2 YYNGEE. This CDR3 is built from 16 residues. The chain's CDR3 is CASSVSGGGGTDTQYF. DNA for the CDR3: TGTGCCAGCAGCGTTAGCGGGGGGGGAGGCACAGATACGCAGTATTTT.

V usage is TRBV27 and J usage is TRBJ2-5; TRBD2 agrees at 9 bases. Trimming cost V 3 bases and J 4 bases; bases outside gene matches: 6. Germline-derived CDR1 and CDR2 are MNHEY and SMNVEV (reference sequence). This CDR3 has 15 amino acids. CDR3 nucleotide sequence: TGTGCCAGCAGTTTCCAAGCGGGAGGTGGAGAGACCCAGTACTTC. Translated, it gives CASSFQAGGGETQYF.

This chain connects TRBV19 to TRBJ1-1; no clear D gene. Germline CDR1 is LNHDA and CDR2 is SQIVND (reference sequence). Trimming cost V 1 base and J 3 bases, with 6 bases left between them. The CDR3 has 13 amino acids. The CDR3 DNA reads as TGTGCCAGTAGTATAGGCGTTGACACTGAAGCTTTCTTT. It encodes CASSIGVDTEAFF. Full variable domain (rest looked up from reference TRBV19 and TRBJ1-1): DGGITQSPKYLFRKEGQNVTLSCEQNLNHDAMYWYRQDPGQGLRLIYYSQIVNDFQKGDIAEGYSVSREKKESFPLTVTSAQKNPTAFYLCASSIGVDTEAFFGQGTRLTVV.

This clone was observed a handful of times. J is TRBJ1-1 and V is TRBV7-2; D possibly corresponds to TRBD1 (6 bases). CDR3 length: 14 residues. The germline V gene encodes CDR1 SGHTA and CDR2 FQGNSA. The V end lost 5 bases, the J end lost 4 bases, and 14 bases lay between the germline ends. Here the CDR3 reads CASSRNRAVTEAFF. The CDR3 DNA is TGTGCCAGCAGCCGCAACAGGGCCGTCACTGAAGCTTTCTTT.

The rearrangement uses TRBV6-4 and TRBJ2-1, with 15 bases aligning to TRBD2. There are 14 residues in the CDR3. J lost 10 bases, V lost 8 bases, and 6 bases had no gene match. Germline CDR1 is MRHNA and CDR2 is SNTAGT. The CDR3 DNA reads as TGTGCCAGCTCGGGACTAGCGGGGGGAGAAGAGCAGTTCTTC. This codes for CASSGLAGGEEQFF.

The chain uses TRBV12-2 and TRBJ1-4; the table's D call, TRBD1, was not checked against the DNA. TRBV12-2 is a pseudogene. This CDR3 comprises 15 residues. The CDR3 sequence is CASRSNRAGGEKLFF. CDR3 DNA: TGTGCAAGTCGCTCCAACAGGGCTGGAGGTGAAAAACTGTTTTTT.

This clone came up a few times. The rearrangement links TRBV24-1 to TRBJ2-2; D is possibly TRBD1 (7 bases). V was shortened by 4 bases and J by 5 bases, with 19 bases between the two germline ends. The CDR3 extends over 17 amino acids. Germline V gives CDR1 KGHDR, CDR2 SFDVKD. The DNA of the CDR3 is TGTGCCACCAGTGACCCCGGTTCGACAGGGAGGACCGGGGAGCTGTTTTTT. This sequence encodes CATSDPGSTGRTGELFF.

Concerning this clone itself: Other DNA sequences in this specimen translate into the identical CDR3. The V gene is TRBV28, the J gene TRBJ1-3, with 7 bases identical to TRBD1. This CDR3 has 15 amino acids. The V segment lost 5 bases and the J segment 4 bases; nucleotides outside the gene matches: 8. Germline V lookup: CDR1 MDHEN, CDR2 SYDVKM. CDR3 DNA sequence: TGTGCCAGCAGTCCAGACAGGGTGCTCGGAAACACCATATATTTT. Its translation is CASSPDRVLGNTIYF.

V gene TRBV6-5 combines with J gene TRBJ1-3; tentative D call: TRBD1 (5 bases). The V and J ends lost 0 bases and 4 bases respectively, with 13 bases between them. Per germline, CDR1 MNHEY and CDR2 SVGAGI. CDR3 size: 16 residues. The CDR3 region has the DNA TGTGCCAGCAGTTACTCGGCGGACATGGCCGGAAACACCATATATTTT. It encodes CASSYSADMAGNTIYF.

The chain recombines TRBV5-1 with TRBJ2-1; D gene unclear. The V end was cut by 0 bases, the J end by 4 bases, with 11 bases between. CDR1 SGHRS and CDR2 YFSETQ come from the germline V gene. The CDR3 has 15 amino acids. The CDR3 protein is CASSLEASLYNEQFF. CDR3 in DNA: TGCGCCAGCAGCTTGGAGGCTAGTTTATACAATGAGCAGTTCTTC.

This clone came up once. V and J are TRBV24-1 and TRBJ2-5; no clear D. The CDR3 has 13 residues. V was clipped by 6 bases and J by 3 bases, with 10 bases between them. The germline V gene encodes CDR1 KGHDR and CDR2 SFDVKD. The CDR3 nucleotides are TGTGCCACCAGTCGACCCGGAGAAGAGACCCAGTACTTC. Its translation is CATSRPGEETQYF.

The chain carries TRBV29-1 and TRBJ2-2; no reliable D call. V lost 6 bases to trimming and J lost 4 bases, with 9 bases between them. Germline CDR1 SQVTM, CDR2 ANQGSEA. This CDR3 comprises 12 residues. The CDR3 DNA is TGCAGCGTCCTAGTAGGCACCGGGGAGCTGTTTTTT. This gives the protein CSVLVGTGELFF.

In this sample, this clone turned up a few times. The chain employs TRBV30 and TRBJ2-1; 11 bases line up with TRBD2. This CDR3 spans 15 amino acids. V was pared by 2 bases and J by 6 bases, with 6 bases of the junction left unmatched. The germline V gene encodes CDR1 GTSNPN and CDR2 SVGIG (reference sequence). The chain's CDR3 is CAWSLTSGGFNEQFF. Written as DNA, the CDR3 is TGTGCCTGGAGTTTAACTAGCGGGGGCTTCAATGAGCAGTTCTTC.

A word on this clone: Other DNA variants within this sample encode the same CDR3. The V gene is TRBV5-4, the J gene TRBJ1-1, with D tentatively TRBD1 (5 bases). Germline loops: CDR1 SGHNT, CDR2 YYREEE (reference sequence). V lost 4 bases, J lost 1 base, and 11 bases lay in between. This CDR3 region has 14 residues. CDR3 loop: CASSLPDRNTEAFF. The CDR3 DNA is TGTGCCAGCAGCCTACCCGACAGGAACACTGAAGCTTTCTTT.

This rearrangement joins TRBV15 to TRBJ2-1; D might be TRBD1 (5 bases). V lost 3 bases, J lost 12 bases, and 12 bases lay in between. The CDR3 is 12 amino acids. Germline CDR1 is LNHNV and CDR2 is YYDKDF (reference sequence). The CDR3 nucleotides read TGTGCCACCAGCAGTACAGGCTTAGGGCAGTTCTTC. As protein: CATSSTGLGQFF. Combining the CDR3 with reference TRBV15 and TRBJ2-1 gives the whole variable domain DAMVIQNPRYQVTQFGKPVTLSCSQTLNHNVMYWYQQKSSQAPKLLFHYYDKDFNNEADTPDNFQSRRPNTSFCFLDIRSPGLGDTAMYLCATSSTGLGQFFGPGTRLTVL.

The chain employs TRBV12-3 or TRBV12-4 and TRBJ2-7; D call uncertain. The CDR3 contains 11 residues. Trimming took 3 bases from V and 4 from J, leaving 4 bases between them. In DNA form, the CDR3 reads TGTGCCAGCAGTTTTTTATACGAGCAGTACTTC. This codes for CASSFLYEQYF.

This clone has a handful of counts. Written as DNA, the CDR3 is TGTGCCAGCAGCTTAGCGCGAAAGGGGCTGAGCCACGAGCAGTACTTC. It codes for CASSLARKGLSHEQYF. This chain uses TRBV7-2 with TRBJ2-7, with D perhaps matching TRBD1 (5 bases). The CDR3 length is 16 residues. V was clipped by 0 bases and J by 5 bases, with 17 bases between them. The germline V gene encodes CDR1 SGHTA and CDR2 FQGNSA.

The chain links TRBV4-2 to TRBJ2-2, with a possible D match to TRBD1 (6 bases). Trimming removed 0 bases at V and 0 bases at J, with 14 bases between. CDR1 and CDR2 (germline): LGHNA, YNFKEQ. This CDR3 contains 18 residues. The CDR3 region has the DNA TGTGCCAGCAGCCAAGACCCGACACGGACAGCGAACACCGGGGAGCTGTTTTTT. This translates into CASSQDPTRTANTGELFF.

V usage is TRBV7-9 and J usage is TRBJ2-7; tentatively, D is TRBD2 (5 bases). CDR3 length: 12 amino acids. The germline V gene encodes CDR1 SEHNR and CDR2 FQNEAQ (reference sequence). The V gene lost 5 bases and the J gene lost 4 bases, with 9 bases spanning the gap. CDR3 protein: CASSDGLYEQYF. DNA for the CDR3: TGTGCCAGCAGCGACGGACTTTACGAGCAGTACTTC. Based on the CDR3 plus reference TRBV7-9 and TRBJ2-7, the full variable domain is DTGVSQNPRHKITKRGQNVTFRCDPISEHNRLYWYRQTLGQGPEFLTYFQNEAQLEKSRLLSDRFSAERPKGSFSTLEIQRTEQGDSAMYLCASSDGLYEQYFGPGTRLTVT.

The chain uses TRBV4-2 and TRBJ2-5, with TRBD2 matching 13 bases. The CDR3 sequence is 18 residues long. V lost 4 bases, J lost 0 bases, and 8 bases stayed unmatched. Germline loops: CDR1 LGHNA, CDR2 YNFKEQ. The CDR3, as DNA: TGTGCCAGCAGCCCCAAGGGACTAGCGGGATCCTACCAAGAGACCCAGTACTTC. Translating it yields CASSPKGLAGSYQETQYF.

The V gene is TRBV12-5, the J gene TRBJ2-5; the match to TRBD2 covers 12 bases. This CDR3 contains 16 residues. Germline V gene sequence: CDR1 LGHNT, CDR2 FRNRAP. J gave up 3 bases and V 5 bases, and 7 bases lay outside the gene matches. For the CDR3, the DNA is TGTGCTAGTGGTCGAGGACTAGCGGGATTTGAAGAGACCCAGTACTTC. Protein sequence: CASGRGLAGFEETQYF. Full variable domain (rest looked up from reference TRBV12-5 and TRBJ2-5): DARVTQTPRHKVTEMGQEVTMRCQPILGHNTVFWYRQTMMQGLELLAYFRNRAPLDDSGMPKDRFSAEMPDATLATLKIQPSEPRDSAVYFCASGRGLAGFEETQYFGPGTRLLVL.

The chain is built from TRBV28 and TRBJ2-6; D is possibly TRBD2 (5 bases). There are 16 residues in the CDR3. The V and J ends lost 5 bases and 2 bases respectively, with 13 bases between them. The V gene's germline CDR1 is MDHEN and CDR2 SYDVKM. CDR3 sequence: CASSTFRETGANVLTF. CDR3 coding DNA: TGTGCCAGCAGTACCTTTAGGGAGACTGGGGCCAACGTCCTGACTTTC.